This entry features one TCR beta chain sequence. CDR1 and CDR2 (germline): DFQATT, SNEGSKA (reference sequence). The V end lost 0 bases, the J end lost 5 bases, and 11 bases lay between the germline ends. CDR3 size: 13 residues. TCRdb analysed the RT-PCR reads with MiXCR anew, one entry per CDR3 protein. Counted here are about 680,000 distinct CDR3 sequences, more than 13% occurring once; the ten biggest clones make up roughly 3.6%. J is TRBJ2-7 and V is TRBV20-1; possible D gene TRBD1, 5 bases. Input material: memory CD4+ T cells from blood. The clonotype comes from a female donor in good health, serving as a healthy control. This chain's CDR3 is CSARDHRMDEQYF. CDR3 bases: TGCAGTGCTAGAGATCACAGGATGGACGAGCAGTACTTC.